This T cell receptor (beta chain) is from a study of blood T cell repertoires in COVID-19. Recovered status applied to Cohort 3 donors who had two consecutive negative PCRs. It also applied to those with clearance or with symptom resolution. Germline loops: CDR1 MNHNY, CDR2 SVGAGI (reference sequence). The CDR3 is 14 residues long. Trimming stripped 6 bases from V and 5 bases from J, with 11 bases between. Sequenced by immunoSEQ multiplex PCR; TCRdb stores in-frame clones only, minus some. The sample consists of some 300,000 clones, more than 75% of them appearing once. This chain uses TRBV6-6 with TRBJ1-6; no definite D call. Sequenced: PBMCs or T cells enriched from blood (not recorded which). This receptor was obtained from a man younger than 40 who had recovered from COVID-19. The CDR3 loop is CASRLAGDNSPLHF. The CDR3 DNA is TGTGCCAGCAGACTAGCCGGAGATAATTCACCCCTCCACTTT.